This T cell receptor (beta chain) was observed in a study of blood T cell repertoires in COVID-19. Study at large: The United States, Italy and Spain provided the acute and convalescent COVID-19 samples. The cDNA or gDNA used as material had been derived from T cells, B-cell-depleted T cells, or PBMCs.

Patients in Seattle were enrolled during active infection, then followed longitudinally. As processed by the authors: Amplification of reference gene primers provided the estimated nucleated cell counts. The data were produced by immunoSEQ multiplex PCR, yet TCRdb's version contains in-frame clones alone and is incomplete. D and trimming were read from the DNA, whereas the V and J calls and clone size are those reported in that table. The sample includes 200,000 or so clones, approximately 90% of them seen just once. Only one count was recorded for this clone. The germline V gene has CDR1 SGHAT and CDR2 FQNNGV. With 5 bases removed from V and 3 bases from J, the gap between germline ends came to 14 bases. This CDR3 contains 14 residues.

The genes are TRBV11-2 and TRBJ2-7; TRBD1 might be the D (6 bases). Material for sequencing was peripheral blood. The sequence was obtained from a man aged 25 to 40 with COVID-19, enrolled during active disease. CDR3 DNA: TGTGCCAGCAGCAGGGACACGGACCTCTACGAGCAGTACTTC. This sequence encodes CASSRDTDLYEQYF.